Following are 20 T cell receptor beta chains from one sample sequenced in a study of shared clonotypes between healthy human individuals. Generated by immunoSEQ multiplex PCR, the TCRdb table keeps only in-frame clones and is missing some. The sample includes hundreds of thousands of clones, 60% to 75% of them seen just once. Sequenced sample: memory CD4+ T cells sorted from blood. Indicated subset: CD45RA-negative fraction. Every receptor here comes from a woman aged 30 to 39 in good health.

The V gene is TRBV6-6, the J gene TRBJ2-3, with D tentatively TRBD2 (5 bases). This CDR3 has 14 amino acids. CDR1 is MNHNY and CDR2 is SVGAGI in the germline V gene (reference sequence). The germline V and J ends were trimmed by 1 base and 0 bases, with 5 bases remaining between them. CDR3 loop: CASSYLASTDTQYF. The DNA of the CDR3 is TGTGCCAGCAGTTACTTAGCGAGCACAGATACGCAGTATTTT.

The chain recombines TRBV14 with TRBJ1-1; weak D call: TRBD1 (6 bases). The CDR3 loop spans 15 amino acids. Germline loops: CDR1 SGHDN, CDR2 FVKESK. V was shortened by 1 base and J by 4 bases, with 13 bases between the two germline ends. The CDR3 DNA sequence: TGTGCCAGCAGCCAAGGTTCGGGACACCTCACTGAAGCTTTCTTT. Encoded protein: CASSQGSGHLTEAFF.

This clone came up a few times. The CDR3 loop is CASSQTTTGELFF. CDR3 coding DNA: TGTGCCAGCTCTCAGACTACCACCGGGGAGCTGTTTTTT. The chain joins TRBV18 to TRBJ2-2; weak D call: TRBD2 (5 bases). Trimming removed 6 bases at V and 4 bases at J, with 9 bases between. CDR3 length: 13 residues. Germline V lookup: CDR1 KGHSH, CDR2 LQKENI.

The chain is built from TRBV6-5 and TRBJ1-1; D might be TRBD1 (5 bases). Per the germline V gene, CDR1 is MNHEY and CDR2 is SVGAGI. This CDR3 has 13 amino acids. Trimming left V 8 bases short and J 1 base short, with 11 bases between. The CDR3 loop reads CASHPQANTEAFF. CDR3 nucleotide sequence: TGTGCCAGCCACCCACAGGCGAACACTGAAGCTTTCTTT.

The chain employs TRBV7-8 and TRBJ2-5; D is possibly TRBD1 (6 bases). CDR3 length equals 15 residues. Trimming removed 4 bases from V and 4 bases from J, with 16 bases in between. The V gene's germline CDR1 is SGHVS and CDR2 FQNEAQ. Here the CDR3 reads CASSSNQGRTETQYF. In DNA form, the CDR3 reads TGTGCCAGCAGCTCAAACCAGGGGCGCACAGAGACCCAGTACTTC.

The CDR3: CATRGLAGAAHTQYF. DNA of the CDR3: TGTGCCACCAGAGGACTAGCGGGAGCGGCCCATACGCAGTATTTT. The rearrangement uses TRBV15 and TRBJ2-3; 13 bases match TRBD2. The germline CDR1 and CDR2 sequences are LNHNV and YYDKDF (reference sequence). There are 15 residues in the CDR3. The J segment lost 7 bases and the V segment lost 6 bases, leaving 7 bases of the junction unmatched.

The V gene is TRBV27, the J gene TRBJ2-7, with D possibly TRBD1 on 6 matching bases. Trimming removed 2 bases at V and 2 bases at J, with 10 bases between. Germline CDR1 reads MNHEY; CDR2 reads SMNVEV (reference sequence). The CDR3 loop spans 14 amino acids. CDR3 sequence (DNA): TGTGCCAGCAGTTTAACCAGGGGACCCTACGAGCAGTACTTC. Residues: CASSLTRGPYEQYF.

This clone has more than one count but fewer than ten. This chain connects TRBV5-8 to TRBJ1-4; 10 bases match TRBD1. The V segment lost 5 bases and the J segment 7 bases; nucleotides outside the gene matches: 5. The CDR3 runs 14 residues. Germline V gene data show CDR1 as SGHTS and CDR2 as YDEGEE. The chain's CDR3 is CASREGQGSEKLFF. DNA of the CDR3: TGTGCCAGCAGGGAGGGACAGGGGAGTGAAAAACTGTTTTTT.

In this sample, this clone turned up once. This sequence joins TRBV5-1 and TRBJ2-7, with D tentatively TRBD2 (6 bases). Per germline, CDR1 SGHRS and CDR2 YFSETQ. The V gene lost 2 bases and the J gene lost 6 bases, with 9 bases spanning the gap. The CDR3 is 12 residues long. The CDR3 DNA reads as TGCGCCAGCAGCTTTGGGGGAGGCGAGCAGTACTTC. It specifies CASSFGGGEQYF.

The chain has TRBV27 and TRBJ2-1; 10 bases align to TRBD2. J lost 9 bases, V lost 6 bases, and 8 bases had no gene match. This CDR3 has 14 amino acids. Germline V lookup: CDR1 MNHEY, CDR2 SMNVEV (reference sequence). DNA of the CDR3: TGTGCCAGCAGCGTAGCGGGAGGCCTCGGTGAGCAGTTCTTC. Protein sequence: CASSVAGGLGEQFF.

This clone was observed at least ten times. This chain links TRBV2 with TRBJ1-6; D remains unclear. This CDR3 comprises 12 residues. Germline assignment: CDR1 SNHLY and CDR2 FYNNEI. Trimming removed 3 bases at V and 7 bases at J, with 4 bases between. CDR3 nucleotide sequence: TGTGCCAGCAGTGATAGGAATTCACCCCTCCACTTT. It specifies CASSDRNSPLHF.

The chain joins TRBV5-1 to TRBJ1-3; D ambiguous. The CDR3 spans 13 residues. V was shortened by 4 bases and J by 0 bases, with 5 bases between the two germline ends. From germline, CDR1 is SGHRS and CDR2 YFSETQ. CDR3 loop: CASSIDSGNTIYF. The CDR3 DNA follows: TGCGCCAGCAGCATAGACTCTGGAAACACCATATATTTT.

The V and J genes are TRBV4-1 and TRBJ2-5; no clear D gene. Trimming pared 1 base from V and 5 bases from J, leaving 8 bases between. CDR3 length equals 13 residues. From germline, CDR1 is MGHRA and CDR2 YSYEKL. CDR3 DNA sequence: TGCGCCAGCAGCCAAGGGCCCATGGAGACCCAGTACTTC. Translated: CASSQGPMETQYF.

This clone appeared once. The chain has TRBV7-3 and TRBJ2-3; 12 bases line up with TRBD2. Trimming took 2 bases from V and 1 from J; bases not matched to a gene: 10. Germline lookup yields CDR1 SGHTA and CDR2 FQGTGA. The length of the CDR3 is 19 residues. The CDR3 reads CASSLPLASGRAGTDTQYF. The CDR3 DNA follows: TGTGCCAGCAGCTTACCTCTGGCTAGCGGGAGGGCAGGCACAGATACGCAGTATTTT. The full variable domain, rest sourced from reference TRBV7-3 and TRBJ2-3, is GAGVSQTPSNKVTEKGKYVELRCDPISGHTALYWYRQSLGQGPEFLIYFQGTGAADDSGLPNDRFFAVRPEGSVSTLKIQRTERGDSAVYLCASSLPLASGRAGTDTQYFGPGTRLTVL.

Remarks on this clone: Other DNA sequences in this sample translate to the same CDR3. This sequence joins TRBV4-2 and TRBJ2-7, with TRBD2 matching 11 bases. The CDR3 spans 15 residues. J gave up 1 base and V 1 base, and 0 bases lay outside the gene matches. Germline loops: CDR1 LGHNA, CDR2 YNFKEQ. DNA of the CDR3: TGTGCCAGCAGCCAAGGACTAGCGGGATCCTACGAGCAGTACTTC. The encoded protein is CASSQGLAGSYEQYF.

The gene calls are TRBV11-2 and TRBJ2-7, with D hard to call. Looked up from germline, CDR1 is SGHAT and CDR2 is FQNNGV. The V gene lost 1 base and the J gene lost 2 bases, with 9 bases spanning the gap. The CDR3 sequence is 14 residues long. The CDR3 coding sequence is TGTGCCAGCAGCTTAGCCCGGTCAGCCTACGAGCAGTACTTC. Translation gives CASSLARSAYEQYF.

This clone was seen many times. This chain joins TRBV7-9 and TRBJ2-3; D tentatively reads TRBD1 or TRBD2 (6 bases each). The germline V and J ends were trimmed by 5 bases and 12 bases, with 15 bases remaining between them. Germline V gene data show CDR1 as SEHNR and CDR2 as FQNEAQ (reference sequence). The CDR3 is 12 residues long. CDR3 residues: CASSTHGGGQYF. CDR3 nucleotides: TGTGCCAGCAGCACCCACGGAGGGGGACAGTATTTT.

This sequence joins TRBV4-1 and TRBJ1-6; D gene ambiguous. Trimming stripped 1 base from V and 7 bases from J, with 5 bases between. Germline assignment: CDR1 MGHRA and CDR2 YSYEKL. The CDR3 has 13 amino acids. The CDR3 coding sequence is TGCGCCAGCAGCCAAGTTACAAATTCACCCCTCCACTTT. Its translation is CASSQVTNSPLHF.

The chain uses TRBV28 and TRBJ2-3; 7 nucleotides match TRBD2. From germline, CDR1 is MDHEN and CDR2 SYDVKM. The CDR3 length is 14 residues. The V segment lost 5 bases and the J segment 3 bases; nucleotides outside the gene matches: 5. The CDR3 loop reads CASSRAGLTDTQYF. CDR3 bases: TGTGCCAGCAGTCGAGCGGGATTGACAGATACGCAGTATTTT.

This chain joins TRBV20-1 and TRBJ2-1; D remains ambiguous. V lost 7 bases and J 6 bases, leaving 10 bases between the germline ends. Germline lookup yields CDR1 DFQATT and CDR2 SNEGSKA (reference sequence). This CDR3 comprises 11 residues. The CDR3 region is CSGSATNEQFF. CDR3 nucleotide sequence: TGCAGTGGCTCAGCCACCAATGAGCAGTTCTTC.